The T cell receptor beta chain described here comes from a study of T cells after yellow fever vaccination. UMIs were added to TCR cDNA along with a universal primer site when it was made by 5'RACE template switching. TCRdb reanalysed the 5' RACE reads using MiXCR and keeps one entry per CDR3 protein. Counted here are about 320,000 distinct CDR3 sequences, around 4.3% occurring once; the ten biggest clones make up approximately 19%. Study-level points and caveats: Booster sampling recovered most clones from primary vaccination (roughly 96% CD4, 88% CD8).

This clonotype was picked up a small number of times. Its antigen remains unidentified. V was shortened by 11 bases and J by 3 bases, with 11 bases between the two germline ends. CDR1 and CDR2 from the germline V gene are MNHEY and SVGEGT. There are 11 residues in the CDR3. This chain links TRBV6-2 or TRBV6-3 with TRBJ2-7; a possible D gene is TRBD2 (6 bases). The starting material was PBMCs, obtained 15 days after the yellow fever booster vaccination. This TCR was recovered from a man younger than 30 who received the YFV17D yellow fever vaccine. As DNA, the CDR3 is TGTGCCGTTACTAGCAACTACGAGCAGTACTTC. It yields the protein CAVTSNYEQYF.